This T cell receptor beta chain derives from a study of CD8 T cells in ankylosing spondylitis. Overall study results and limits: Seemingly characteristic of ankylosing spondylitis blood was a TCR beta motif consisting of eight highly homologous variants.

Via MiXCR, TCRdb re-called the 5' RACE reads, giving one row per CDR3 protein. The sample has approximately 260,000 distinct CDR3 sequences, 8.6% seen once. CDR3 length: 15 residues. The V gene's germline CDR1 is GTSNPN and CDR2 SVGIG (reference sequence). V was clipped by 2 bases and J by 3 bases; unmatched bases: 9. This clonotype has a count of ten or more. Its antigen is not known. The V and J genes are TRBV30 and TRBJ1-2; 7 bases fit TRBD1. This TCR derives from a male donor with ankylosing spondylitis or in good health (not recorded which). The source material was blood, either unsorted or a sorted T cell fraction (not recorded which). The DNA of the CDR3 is TGTGCCTGGAGTATACAGGGGTTCGGGTACTATGGCTACACCTTC. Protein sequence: CAWSIQGFGYYGYTF. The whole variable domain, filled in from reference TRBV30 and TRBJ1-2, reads SQTIHQWPATLVQPVGSPLSLECTVEGTSNPNLYWYRQAAGRGLQLLFYSVGIGQISSEVPQNLSASRPQDRQFILSSKKLLLSDSGFYLCAWSIQGFGYYGYTFGSGTRLTVV.